This TCR beta chain came from a study of blood T cell repertoires in COVID-19. On the study more broadly: Acute-phase and convalescent COVID-19 samples originated in the United States, Italy and Spain. Sources were T cells, B-cell-depleted T cells, or PBMCs; the material itself was cDNA or gDNA.

Repertoires were generated with immunoSEQ multiplex PCR, while TCRdb's copy carries only in-frame clones and drops some. The table shows 200,000 to 250,000 clones, with about 86% occurring only once. Germline assignment: CDR1 LNHNV and CDR2 YYDKDF (reference sequence). V gave up 7 bases and J gave up 4 bases, with 17 bases separating them. This CDR3 contains 15 residues. Researchers sorted participants into cohorts using their self-reported clinical history. The rearrangement joins TRBV15 to TRBJ1-5, with D possibly matching TRBD1 (6 bases). The clonotype comes from a woman aged 45-65 years with acute COVID-19. The sequenced sample consisted of PBMCs or T cells enriched from blood (not recorded which). CDR3 amino acids: CATTATGRGNQPQHF. The CDR3 coding sequence is TGTGCCACCACCGCCACCGGGAGGGGGAATCAGCCCCAGCATTTT.